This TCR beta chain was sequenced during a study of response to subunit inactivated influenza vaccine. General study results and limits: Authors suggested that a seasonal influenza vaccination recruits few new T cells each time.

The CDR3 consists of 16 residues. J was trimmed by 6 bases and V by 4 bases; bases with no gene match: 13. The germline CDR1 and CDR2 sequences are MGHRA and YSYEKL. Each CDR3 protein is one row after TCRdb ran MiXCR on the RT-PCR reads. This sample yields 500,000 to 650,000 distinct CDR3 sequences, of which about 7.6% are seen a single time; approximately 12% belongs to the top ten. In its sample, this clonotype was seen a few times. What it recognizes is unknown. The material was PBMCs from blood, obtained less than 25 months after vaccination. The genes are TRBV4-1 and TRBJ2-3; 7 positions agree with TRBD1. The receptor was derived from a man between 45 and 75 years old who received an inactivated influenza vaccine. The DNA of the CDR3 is TGCGCCAGCAGCCTAAAGACAGGGACGCCGGTGGATACGCAGTATTTT. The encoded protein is CASSLKTGTPVDTQYF.